This T cell receptor (beta chain) was obtained from a study of regulatory T cells in long-lasting Graves disease. Looking at the study overall: Over-5-year antithyroid drug use with positive TSH receptor antibodies defined persistent Graves' disease in the study.

Stated time point: persistent/refractory GD, antithyroid drugs over 5 years with positive TRAb. Making the TCR library involved RNA that had been extracted from PBMCs. This clonotype occurred many times. The antigen remains undetermined. The germline V gene encodes CDR1 SGHRS and CDR2 YFSETQ. V was shortened by 4 bases and J by 4 bases, with 14 bases between the two germline ends. The CDR3 consists of 14 residues. Study results and caveats: When disease was persistent, TRBV28, TRBJ1-2 and TRBJ2-5 were the favored segments.

Investigators prepared the TCR beta libraries by applying iRepertoire HTBI primers and Arm-PCR of CDR3 regions. In TCRdb, the multiplex PCR reads were re-called with MiXCR into one record per CDR3 protein. The sample carries about 470,000 distinct CDR3 sequences, 20% to 25% recorded once. The J gene is TRBJ1-1, the V gene TRBV5-1, with D possibly being TRBD1 (6 bases). The sequenced sample was peripheral blood mononuclear cells (PBMCs), obtained when the disease was refractory, from a patient treated with antithyroid drugs. The TCR sequence derives from a female donor with Graves disease. In DNA form, the CDR3 reads TGCGCCAGCAGCAAGGACAGTGAGGGCACTGAAGCTTTCTTT. Amino acid sequence: CASSKDSEGTEAFF.